The present T cell receptor (beta chain) was sequenced within a study of brain T cells in children with intractable seizures. The CDR3 is 12 residues long. V was clipped by 1 base and J by 2 bases, with 4 bases between them. Germline V gene sequence: CDR1 GTSNPN, CDR2 SVGIG (reference sequence). Only in-frame clones appear in the TCRdb table, and some are missing; sequencing was by immunoSEQ multiplex PCR. The profile covers some 76,000 clones, with 93% appearing a single time and 1.5% to 1.7% taken by the ten largest. The sequence came from a boy younger than two with tuberous sclerosis and intractable seizures. This chain joins TRBV30 and TRBJ2-3; D gene uncertain. The starting material was peripheral blood, obtained at surgery. Here the CDR3 DNA reads TGTGCCTGGAGTGGCCTCACAGATACGCAGTATTTT. It yields the protein CAWSGLTDTQYF.